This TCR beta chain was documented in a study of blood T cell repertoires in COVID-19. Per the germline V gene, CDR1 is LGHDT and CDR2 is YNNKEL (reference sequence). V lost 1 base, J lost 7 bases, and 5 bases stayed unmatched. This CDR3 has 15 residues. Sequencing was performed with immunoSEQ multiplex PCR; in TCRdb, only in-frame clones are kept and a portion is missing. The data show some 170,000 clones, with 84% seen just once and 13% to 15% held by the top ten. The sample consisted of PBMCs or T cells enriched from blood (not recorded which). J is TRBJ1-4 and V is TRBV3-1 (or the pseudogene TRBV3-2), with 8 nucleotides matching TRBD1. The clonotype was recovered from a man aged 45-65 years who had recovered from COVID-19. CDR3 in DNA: TGTGCCAGCAGCCAAGGGACAGGGTTCGGTGAAAAACTGTTTTTT. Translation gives CASSQGTGFGEKLFF.